This T cell receptor (beta chain) was identified during a study of T-cell memory formation after mild COVID-19. Study overall: In these data, TCR clusters were largely donor specific.

Study-wide findings and caveats: Clones that got smaller from day 15 to 85 had even CD4/CD8, while clones growing later tipped toward CD4+.

TCRdb reprocessed the 5' RACE reads via MiXCR and lists one record per CDR3 protein. The sample gives hundreds of thousands of distinct CDR3 sequences, 15% to 20% of which show up once; around 12% is in the top ten. As for this clonotype: Its antigen remains unidentified.

CDR1 and CDR2 (germline): MGHRA, YSYEKL. V dropped 3 bases and J dropped 1 base, with 15 bases sitting between them. The CDR3 length is 16 residues. The chain links TRBV4-1 to TRBJ1-1; TRBD1 might be the D (5 bases). This clonotype was obtained from an adult woman who had mild COVID-19 (a few samples of this study predate the infection). Cell type and time point are not known. Sequencing used PBMCs or a T cell subset sorted from them (not recorded which). The CDR3 bases are TGCGCCAGCAGCCAGATTGGAGGGACGGCGAACACTGAAGCTTTCTTT. This translates into CASSQIGGTANTEAFF.